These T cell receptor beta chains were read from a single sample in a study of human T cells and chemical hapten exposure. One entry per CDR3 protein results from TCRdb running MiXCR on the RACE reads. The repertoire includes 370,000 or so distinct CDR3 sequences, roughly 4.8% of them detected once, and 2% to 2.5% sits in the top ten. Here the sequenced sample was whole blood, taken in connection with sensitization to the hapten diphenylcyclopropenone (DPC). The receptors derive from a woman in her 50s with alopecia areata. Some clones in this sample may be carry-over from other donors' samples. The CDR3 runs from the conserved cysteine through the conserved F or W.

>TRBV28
CASVRVFDQPQHF
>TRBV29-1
CSVERGLAGASTDTQYF
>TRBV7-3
CASSPYGGGYEQYF
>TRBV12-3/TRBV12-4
CASRPRGPRLDTQYF
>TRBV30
CAWSPGPSGANVLTF
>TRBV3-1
CASSSRDSGNTIYF
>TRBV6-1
CASSEAHVSQPQHF
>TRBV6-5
CASSEQGFVGMNTEAFF
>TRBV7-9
CASSLTQGPYEQYF
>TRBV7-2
CASSFGPGHQETQYF
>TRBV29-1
CSVQEGGYTF